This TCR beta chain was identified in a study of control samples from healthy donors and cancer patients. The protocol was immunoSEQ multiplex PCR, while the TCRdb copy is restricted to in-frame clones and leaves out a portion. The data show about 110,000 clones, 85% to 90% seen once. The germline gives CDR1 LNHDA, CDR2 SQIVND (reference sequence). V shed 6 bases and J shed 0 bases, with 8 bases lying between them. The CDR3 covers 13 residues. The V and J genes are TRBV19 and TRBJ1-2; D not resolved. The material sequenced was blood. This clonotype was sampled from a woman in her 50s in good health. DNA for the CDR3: TGTGCCAGTAGGAGGACGGCTAACTATGGCTACACCTTC. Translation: CASRRTANYGYTF.